This is a list of T cell receptor beta chains from one sample in a study of siplizumab effects on memory and regulatory T cells. The protocol was immunoSEQ multiplex PCR, while the TCRdb copy is restricted to in-frame clones and leaves out a portion. The table includes tens of thousands of clones, 80% to 90% detected once. Material: Tregs sorted from blood. The receptors originated from a human donor in good health. Each CDR3 is given without its conserved first and last residue. Clone size is not always given. Where it is, it says once, few, many or a class for expanded clones.

CDR3 protein: ASSLGGTSAMQQY
clone size: .
V gene: TRBV7-8

CDR3 protein: ASSFRGTSTDTQY
clone size: .
V gene: TRBV7-2

CDR3 protein: ASSPVLLSGNTIY
clone size: once
V gene: TRBV18

CDR3 protein: ATSRDPWVTGNTIY
clone size: .
V gene: TRBV15

CDR3 protein: ASASGRAGTQY
clone size: once
V gene: TRBV18

CDR3 protein: AISRQGPNTGELF
clone size: once
V gene: TRBV10-3

CDR3 protein: ASSKAQEESYNQPQH
clone size: .
V gene: TRBV21-1

CDR3 protein: ASTPTNYGYT
clone size: few
V gene: TRBV2

CDR3 protein: ASRLQGADLDTQY
clone size: once
V gene: TRBV19

CDR3 protein: ASSLAPNQPQH
clone size: .
V gene: TRBV7-2

CDR3 protein: ASSSQRGTDTQY
clone size: .
V gene: TRBV9

CDR3 protein: ASSLLTALAENIYNEQF
clone size: .
V gene: TRBV18

CDR3 protein: ASSPGTKNTGELF
clone size: .
V gene: TRBV5-1

CDR3 protein: ASSRDYEQY
clone size: .
V gene: TRBV7-2

CDR3 protein: ASSPGEKLF
clone size: once
V gene: TRBV18

CDR3 protein: ASSQRGSSYEQF
clone size: .
V gene: TRBV4-3

CDR3 protein: ASMTGIDEQF
clone size: .
V gene: TRBV6-1

CDR3 protein: AISESGSGYT
clone size: .
V gene: TRBV10-3

CDR3 protein: ASKRRDVFSMQF
clone size: .
V gene: TRBV2

CDR3 protein: AGTSGAGGEKLF
clone size: .
V gene: TRBV30

CDR3 protein: SVDGGWETQY
clone size: .
V gene: TRBV29-1

CDR3 protein: SVELGTGLILSEQF
clone size: .
V gene: TRBV29-1

CDR3 protein: ASSLRTGELF
clone size: .
V gene: TRBV6-5

CDR3 protein: ASSPPLGLAGVNEQF
clone size: .
V gene: TRBV18

CDR3 protein: ASSPNVNEQF
clone size: .
V gene: TRBV6-6

CDR3 protein: ASNTGNSPGELF
clone size: .
V gene: TRBV28

CDR3 protein: SVDTLAGPYGYT
clone size: .
V gene: TRBV29-1

CDR3 protein: ASSPPLGQGTEAF
clone size: .
V gene: TRBV18

CDR3 protein: ASSMGDRRGNTIY
clone size: .
V gene: TRBV19

CDR3 protein: ASSTGGSYEQY
clone size: .
V gene: TRBV5-4

CDR3 protein: ASSMGAGELF
clone size: .
V gene: TRBV19

CDR3 protein: ASSLGVTGFVNIQY
clone size: .
V gene: TRBV5-1

CDR3 protein: SARGNWDNEQF
clone size: .
V gene: TRBV29-1

CDR3 protein: ASSLAHRGDGYT
clone size: .
V gene: TRBV5-1

CDR3 protein: ASGRTGGDTGELF
clone size: .
V gene: TRBV6-5

CDR3 protein: ASSSVAKNIQY
clone size: .
V gene: TRBV7-2

CDR3 protein: ASSMGGRNNQPQH
clone size: .
V gene: TRBV19

CDR3 protein: ATASTAPRGNGYT
clone size: .
V gene: TRBV28

CDR3 protein: ASSPPGAGTGTQY
clone size: .
V gene: TRBV18

CDR3 protein: ASSFNRGLQPQH
clone size: .
V gene: TRBV28

CDR3 protein: SVRDRGASYEQY
clone size: .
V gene: TRBV29-1

CDR3 protein: SAKMDTQY
clone size: .
V gene: TRBV20-1

CDR3 protein: ASSNIRGSGANVLT
clone size: .
V gene: TRBV19

CDR3 protein: ATSRDRLYEDTQY
clone size: .
V gene: TRBV15

CDR3 protein: ASSLALYEQY
clone size: .
V gene: TRBV7-2